This T cell receptor (beta chain) was found in a study of neurological immune-mediated disorders. The CDR3 spans 14 residues. Trimming removed 4 bases from V and 5 bases from J; junction bases left unmatched: 4. Germline CDR1 and CDR2: MGHRA and YSYEKL. TCRdb analysed the 5' RACE reads with MiXCR anew, one entry per CDR3 protein. Of under 65,000 distinct CDR3 sequences detected, around 24% appear once; the ten largest clones hold around 4.5%. As to time point: technical triplicate 2. The V gene is TRBV4-1, the J gene TRBJ1-1, with 10 positions matching TRBD1. The TCR sequence derives from a man aged 55 to 70 with HTLV-1-associated myelopathy (HAM/TSP). The sequencing sample was made of PBMCs. Here the CDR3 DNA reads TGCGCCAGCAGCCGAGGACAGGGGGGAACTGAAGCTTTCTTT. It is translated as CASSRGQGGTEAFF.